This T cell receptor (beta chain) stems from a study of cytomegalovirus exposure and HLA in healthy donors. As regards this clone: Its antigen is not known.

The CDR3 is made up of 18 amino acids. Germline loops: CDR1 SGHKS, CDR2 YYEKEE (reference sequence). The ends lost 1 base at V and 4 bases at J; junction bases unmatched: 13. Points from the study as a whole: The authors listed roughly 150 TCR beta chains as cytomegalovirus-associated.

PCR primers comprised 60 Vbeta and 13 Jbeta primers. As originally analysed: Later work found 80 million or so unique TCR beta chains, with 9.5 million to 11 million shared. TCRdb's table, derived via immunoSEQ multiplex PCR, lists solely in-frame clones and lacks some. The V and J calls and clone size were taken over from that table, and D and trimming were inferred from the DNA. The sample shows around 64,000 clones, roughly nine tenths of them seen only once. The clonotype was recovered from a woman aged 30 to 39 in good health and CMV-seropositive. Sample: PBMCs. This rearrangement joins TRBV5-5 to TRBJ1-4, with 7 bases identical to TRBD1. CDR3 sequence reads: CASSLRPEQGRGNEKLFF. CDR3 DNA sequence: TGTGCCAGCAGCTTGAGGCCTGAACAGGGGCGCGGTAATGAAAAACTGTTTTTT. Filled out from reference TRBV5-5 and TRBJ1-4, the complete variable domain reads DAGVTQSPTHLIKTRGQQVTLRCSPISGHKSVSWYQQVLGQGPQFIFQYYEKEERGRGNFPDRFSARQFPNYSSELNVNALLLGDSALYLCASSLRPEQGRGNEKLFFGSGTQLSVL.